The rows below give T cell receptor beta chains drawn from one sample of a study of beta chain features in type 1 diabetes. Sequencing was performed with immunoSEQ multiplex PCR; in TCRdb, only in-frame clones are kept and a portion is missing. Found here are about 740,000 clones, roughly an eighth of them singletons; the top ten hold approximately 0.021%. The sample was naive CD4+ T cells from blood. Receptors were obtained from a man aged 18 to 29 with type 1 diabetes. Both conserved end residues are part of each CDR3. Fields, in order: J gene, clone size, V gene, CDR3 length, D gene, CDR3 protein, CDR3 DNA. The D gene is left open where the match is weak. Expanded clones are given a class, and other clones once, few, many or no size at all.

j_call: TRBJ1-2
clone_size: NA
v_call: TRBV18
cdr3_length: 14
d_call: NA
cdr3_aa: CASSPPWGTEGYTF
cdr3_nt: TGTGCCAGCTCACCACCGTGGGGGACGGAAGGCTACACCTTC

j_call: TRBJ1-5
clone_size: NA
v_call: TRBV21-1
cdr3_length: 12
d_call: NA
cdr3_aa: CASGVGNQPQHF
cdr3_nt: TGTGCCAGCGGGGTTGGCAATCAGCCCCAGCATTTT

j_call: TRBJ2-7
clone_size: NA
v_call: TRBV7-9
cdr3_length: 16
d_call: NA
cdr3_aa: CASSLTPRGSRGEQYF
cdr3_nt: TGTGCCAGCAGTCTAACCCCCCGGGGATCGAGGGGCGAGCAGTACTTC

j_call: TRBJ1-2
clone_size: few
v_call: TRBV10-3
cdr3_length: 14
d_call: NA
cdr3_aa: CASTPGIANYGYTF
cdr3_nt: TGTGCCAGCACGCCCGGTATTGCTAACTATGGCTACACCTTC

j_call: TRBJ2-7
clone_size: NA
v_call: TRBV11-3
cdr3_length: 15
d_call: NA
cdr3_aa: CASSFGATASYEQYF
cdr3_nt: TGTGCCAGCAGCTTCGGGGCAACCGCATCCTACGAGCAGTACTTC

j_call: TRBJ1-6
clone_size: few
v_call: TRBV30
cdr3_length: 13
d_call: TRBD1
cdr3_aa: CAWSAGTGGRYHF
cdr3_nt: TGTGCCTGGAGTGCTGGGACAGGGGGCCGGTACCACTTT

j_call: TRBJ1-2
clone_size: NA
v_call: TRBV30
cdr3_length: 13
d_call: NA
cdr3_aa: CAWSPGLEYGYTF
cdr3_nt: TGTGCCTGGAGTCCAGGGCTTGAGTATGGCTACACCTTC

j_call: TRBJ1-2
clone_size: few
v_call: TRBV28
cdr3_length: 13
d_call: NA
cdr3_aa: CASSHRDLYGYTF
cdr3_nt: TGTGCCAGCAGTCACAGGGATCTCTATGGCTACACCTTC

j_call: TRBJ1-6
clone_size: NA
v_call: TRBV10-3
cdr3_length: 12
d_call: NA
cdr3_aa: CAISDRVLPLHF
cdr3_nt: TGTGCCATCAGTGACAGGGTGTTACCCCTCCACTTT

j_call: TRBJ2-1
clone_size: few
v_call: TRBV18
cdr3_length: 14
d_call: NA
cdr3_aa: CASSPGPSYNEQFF
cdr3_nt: TGTGCCAGCTCACCCGGACCCTCCTACAATGAGCAGTTCTTC

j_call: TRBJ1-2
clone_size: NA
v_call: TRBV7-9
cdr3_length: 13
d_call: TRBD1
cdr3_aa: CASSLDRVYGYTF
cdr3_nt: TGTGCCAGCAGCCTGGACAGGGTATATGGCTACACCTTC

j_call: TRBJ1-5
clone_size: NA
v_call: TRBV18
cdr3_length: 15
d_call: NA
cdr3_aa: CASSPPGDPSQPQHF
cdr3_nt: TGTGCCAGCTCACCACCGGGTGATCCAAGCCAGCCCCAGCATTTT

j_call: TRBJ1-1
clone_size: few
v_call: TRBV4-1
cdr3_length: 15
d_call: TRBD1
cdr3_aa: CASSERDRGPTEAFF
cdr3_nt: TGCGCCAGCAGCGAGCGGGACAGGGGGCCCACTGAAGCTTTCTTT

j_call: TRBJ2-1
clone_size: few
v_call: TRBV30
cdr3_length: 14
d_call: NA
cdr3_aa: CACGSLGSYNEQFF
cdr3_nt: TGTGCCTGCGGGAGTCTAGGGTCCTACAATGAGCAGTTCTTC

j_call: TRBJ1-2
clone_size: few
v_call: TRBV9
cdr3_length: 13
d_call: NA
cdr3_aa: CASSVAEDSGYTF
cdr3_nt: TGTGCCAGCAGCGTAGCCGAGGATTCTGGCTACACCTTC

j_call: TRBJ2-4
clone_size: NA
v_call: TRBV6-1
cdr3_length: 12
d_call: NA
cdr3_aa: CASSERQNIQYF
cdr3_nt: TGTGCCAGCAGTGAACGACAGAACATTCAGTACTTC

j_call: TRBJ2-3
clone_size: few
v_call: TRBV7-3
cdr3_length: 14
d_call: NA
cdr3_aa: CASSLVGYTDTQYF
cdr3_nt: TGTGCCAGCAGCCTAGTGGGGTACACAGATACGCAGTATTTT

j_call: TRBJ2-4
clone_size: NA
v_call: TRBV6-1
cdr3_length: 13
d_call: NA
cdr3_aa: CASSRWAGDIQYF
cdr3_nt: TGTGCCAGCAGCCGGTGGGCAGGGGACATTCAGTACTTC

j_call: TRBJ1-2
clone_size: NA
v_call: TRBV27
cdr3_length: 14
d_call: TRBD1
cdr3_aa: CASSSDRLNYGYTF
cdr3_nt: TGTGCCAGCAGTTCGGACAGGCTTAACTATGGCTACACCTTC

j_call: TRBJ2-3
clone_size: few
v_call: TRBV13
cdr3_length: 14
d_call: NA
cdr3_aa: CASSRGTSSGTQYF
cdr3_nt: TGTGCCAGCAGTCGGGGGACTTCCAGTGGTACGCAGTATTTT

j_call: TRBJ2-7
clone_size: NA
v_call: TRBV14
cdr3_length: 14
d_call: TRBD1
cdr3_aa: CASILGTGRYEQYF
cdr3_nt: TGTGCCAGCATTCTCGGGACAGGACGCTACGAGCAGTACTTC

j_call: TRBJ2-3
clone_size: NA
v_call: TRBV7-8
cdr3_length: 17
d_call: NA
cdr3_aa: CASIQKRPGASTDTQYF
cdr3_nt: TGTGCCAGCATCCAAAAGAGGCCAGGGGCAAGCACAGATACGCAGTATTTT

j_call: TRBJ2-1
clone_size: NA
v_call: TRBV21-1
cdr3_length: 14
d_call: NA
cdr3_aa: CASSKDATGGCEFF
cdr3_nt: TGTGCCAGCAGCAAAGACGCGACAGGGGGATGTGAGTTCTTC

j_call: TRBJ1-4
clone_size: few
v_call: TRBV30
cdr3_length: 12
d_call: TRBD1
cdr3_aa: CALDRGEEKLFF
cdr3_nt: TGTGCCTTGGACAGGGGGGAAGAAAAACTGTTTTTT

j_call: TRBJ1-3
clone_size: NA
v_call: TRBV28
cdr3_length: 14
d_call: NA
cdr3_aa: CASGIRAHGNTIYF
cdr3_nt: TGTGCCAGCGGGATTCGGGCCCATGGAAACACCATATATTTT

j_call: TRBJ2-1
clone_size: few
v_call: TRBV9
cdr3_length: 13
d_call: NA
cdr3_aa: CASSIRDDNEQFF
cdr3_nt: TGTGCCAGCAGCATCCGGGACGACAATGAGCAGTTCTTC

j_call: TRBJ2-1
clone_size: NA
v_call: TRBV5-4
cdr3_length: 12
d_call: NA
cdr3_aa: CASSWDLNEQFF
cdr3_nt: TGTGCCAGCAGCTGGGACCTCAATGAGCAGTTCTTC

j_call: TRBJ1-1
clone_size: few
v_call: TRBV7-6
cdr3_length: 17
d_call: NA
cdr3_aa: CASSPLGGGVGNTEAFF
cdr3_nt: TGTGCCAGCAGCCCCTTGGGAGGAGGTGTCGGGAACACTGAAGCTTTCTTT

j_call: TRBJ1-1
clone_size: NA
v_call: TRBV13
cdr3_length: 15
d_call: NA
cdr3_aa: CASSLGSFKGTEAFF
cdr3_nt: TGTGCCAGCAGCCTAGGGTCCTTTAAGGGGACTGAAGCTTTCTTT

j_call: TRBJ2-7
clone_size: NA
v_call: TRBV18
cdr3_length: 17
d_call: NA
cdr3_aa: CASSRNLDRFSFYEQYF
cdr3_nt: TGTGCCAGCTCCCGAAATCTCGACAGGTTTAGCTTCTACGAGCAGTACTTC

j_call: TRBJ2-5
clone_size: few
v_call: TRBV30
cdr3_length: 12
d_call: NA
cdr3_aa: CAWSVIGETQYF
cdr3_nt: TGTGCCTGGAGTGTAATTGGAGAGACCCAGTACTTC

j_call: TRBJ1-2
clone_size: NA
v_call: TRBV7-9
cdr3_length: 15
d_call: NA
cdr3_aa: CASSVRTPNSYGYTF
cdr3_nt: TGTGCCAGCAGCGTCCGCACTCCTAACTCCTATGGCTACACCTTC